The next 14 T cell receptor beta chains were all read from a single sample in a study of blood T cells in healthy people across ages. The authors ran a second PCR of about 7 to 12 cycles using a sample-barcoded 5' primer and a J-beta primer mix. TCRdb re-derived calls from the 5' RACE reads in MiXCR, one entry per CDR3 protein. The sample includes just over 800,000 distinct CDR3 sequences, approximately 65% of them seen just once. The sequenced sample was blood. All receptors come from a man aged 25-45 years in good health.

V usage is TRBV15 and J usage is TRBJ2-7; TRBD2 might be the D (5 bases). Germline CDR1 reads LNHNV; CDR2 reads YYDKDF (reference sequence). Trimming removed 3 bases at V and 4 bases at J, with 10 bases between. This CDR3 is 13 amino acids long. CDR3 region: CATSSGVRYEQYF. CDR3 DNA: TGTGCCACCAGCAGCGGGGTCCGATACGAGCAGTACTTC.

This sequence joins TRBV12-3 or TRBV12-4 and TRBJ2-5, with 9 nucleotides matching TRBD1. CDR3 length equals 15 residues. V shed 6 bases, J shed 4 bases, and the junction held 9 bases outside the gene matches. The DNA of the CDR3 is TGTGCCAGCAGCCCCCACGACAGGGGGAGAGAGACCCAGTACTTC. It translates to CASSPHDRGRETQYF.

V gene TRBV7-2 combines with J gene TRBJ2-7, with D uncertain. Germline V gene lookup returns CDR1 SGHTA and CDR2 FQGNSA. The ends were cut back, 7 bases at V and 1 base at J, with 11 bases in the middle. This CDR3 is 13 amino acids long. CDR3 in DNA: TGTGCCAGCACGTTGACTTCTTCCTACGAGCAGTACTTC. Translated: CASTLTSSYEQYF.

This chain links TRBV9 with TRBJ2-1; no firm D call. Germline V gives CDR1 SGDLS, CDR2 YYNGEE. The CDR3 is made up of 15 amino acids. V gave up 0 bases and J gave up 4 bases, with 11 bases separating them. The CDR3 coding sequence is TGTGCCAGCAGCGTAGGTGAGTTGGGATACAATGAGCAGTTCTTC. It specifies CASSVGELGYNEQFF. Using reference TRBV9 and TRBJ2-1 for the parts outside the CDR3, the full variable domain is DSGVTQTPKHLITATGQRVTLRCSPRSGDLSVYWYQQSLDQGLQFLIQYYNGEERAKGNILERFSAQQFPDLHSELNLSSLELGDSALYFCASSVGELGYNEQFFGPGTRLTVL.

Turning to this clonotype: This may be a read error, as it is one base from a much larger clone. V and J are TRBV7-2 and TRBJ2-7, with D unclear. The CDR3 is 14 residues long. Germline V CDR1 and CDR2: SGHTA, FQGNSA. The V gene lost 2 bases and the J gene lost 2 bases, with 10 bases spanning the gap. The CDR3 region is CASSLMDGAYEQYF. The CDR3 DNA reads TGTGCCAGCAGCTTAATGGACGGAGCCTACGAGCAGTACTTC.

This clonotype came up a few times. In DNA form, the CDR3 reads TGTGCCAGCAGCCACGGGACAGGGGAGGAGGAAGAGACCCAGTACTTC. It encodes CASSHGTGEEEETQYF. The chain has TRBV7-8 and TRBJ2-4, with 10 bases matching TRBD1. The tail of the sequence fits TRBJ2-5 better, so the J call may be wrong. The CDR3 is 16 amino acids. CDR1 is SGHVS and CDR2 is FQNEAQ in the germline V gene.

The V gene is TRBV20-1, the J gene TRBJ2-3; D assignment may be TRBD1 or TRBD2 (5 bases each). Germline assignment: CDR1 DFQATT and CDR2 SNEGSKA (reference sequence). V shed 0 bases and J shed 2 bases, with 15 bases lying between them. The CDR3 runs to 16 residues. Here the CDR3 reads CSARDWIGTPTDTQYF. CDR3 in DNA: TGCAGTGCTAGAGATTGGATCGGGACCCCCACAGATACGCAGTATTTT.

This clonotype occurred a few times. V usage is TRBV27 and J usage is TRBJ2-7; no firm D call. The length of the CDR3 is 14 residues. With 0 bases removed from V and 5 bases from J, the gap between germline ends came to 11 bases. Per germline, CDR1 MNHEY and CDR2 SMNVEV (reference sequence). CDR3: CASSLSRSFHEQYF. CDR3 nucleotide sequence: TGTGCCAGCAGTTTATCCAGGAGCTTCCACGAGCAGTACTTC.

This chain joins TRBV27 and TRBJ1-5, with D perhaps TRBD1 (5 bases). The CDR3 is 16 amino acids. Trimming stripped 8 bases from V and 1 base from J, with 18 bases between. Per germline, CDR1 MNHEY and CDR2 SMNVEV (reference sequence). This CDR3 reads CASGSNPGRSNQPQHF. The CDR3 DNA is TGTGCCAGCGGGTCCAATCCGGGACGAAGCAATCAGCCCCAGCATTTT.

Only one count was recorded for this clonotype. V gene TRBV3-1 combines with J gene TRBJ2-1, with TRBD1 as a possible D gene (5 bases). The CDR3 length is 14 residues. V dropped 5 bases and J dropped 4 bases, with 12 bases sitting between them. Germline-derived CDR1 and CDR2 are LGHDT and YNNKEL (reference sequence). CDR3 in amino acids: CASSGTGFYNEQFF. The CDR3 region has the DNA TGTGCCAGCAGCGGTACAGGCTTTTACAATGAGCAGTTCTTC.

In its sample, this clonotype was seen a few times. CDR3 sequence (DNA): TGTGCCAGCAGGGGCCCGACTTCTCAAGAGACCCAGTACTTC. Translation gives CASRGPTSQETQYF. The rearrangement joins TRBV6-6 to TRBJ2-5, with D hard to call. Looked up from germline, CDR1 is MNHNY and CDR2 is SVGAGI (reference sequence). V lost 6 bases to trimming and J lost 2 bases, with 13 bases between them. The CDR3 contains 14 residues.

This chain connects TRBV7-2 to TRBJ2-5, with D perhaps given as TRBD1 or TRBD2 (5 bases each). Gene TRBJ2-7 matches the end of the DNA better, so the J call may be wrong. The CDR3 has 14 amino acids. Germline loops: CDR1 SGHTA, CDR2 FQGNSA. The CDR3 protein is CASSLATGPHEQYF. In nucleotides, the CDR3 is TGTGCCAGCAGCTTAGCGACGGGGCCCCACGAGCAGTACTTC.

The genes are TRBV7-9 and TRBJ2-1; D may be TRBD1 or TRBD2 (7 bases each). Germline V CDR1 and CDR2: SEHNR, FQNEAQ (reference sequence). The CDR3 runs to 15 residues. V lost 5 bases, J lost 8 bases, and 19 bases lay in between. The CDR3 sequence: CASSTSEGALDEQFF. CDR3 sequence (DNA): TGTGCCAGCAGCACTAGCGAGGGGGCCTTGGATGAGCAGTTCTTC. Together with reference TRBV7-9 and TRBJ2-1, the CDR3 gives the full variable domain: DTGVSQNPRHKITKRGQNVTFRCDPISEHNRLYWYRQTLGQGPEFLTYFQNEAQLEKSRLLSDRFSAERPKGSFSTLEIQRTEQGDSAMYLCASSTSEGALDEQFFGPGTRLTVL.

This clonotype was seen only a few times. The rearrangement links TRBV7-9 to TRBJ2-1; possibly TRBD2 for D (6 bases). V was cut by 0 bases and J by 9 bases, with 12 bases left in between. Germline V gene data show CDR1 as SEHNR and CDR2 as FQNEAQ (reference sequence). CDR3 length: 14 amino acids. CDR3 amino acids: CASSLAGPSVEQFF. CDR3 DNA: TGTGCCAGCAGCTTAGCGGGGCCTAGCGTTGAGCAGTTCTTC. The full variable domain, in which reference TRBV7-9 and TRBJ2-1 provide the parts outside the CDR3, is DTGVSQNPRHKITKRGQNVTFRCDPISEHNRLYWYRQTLGQGPEFLTYFQNEAQLEKSRLLSDRFSAERPKGSFSTLEIQRTEQGDSAMYLCASSLAGPSVEQFFGPGTRLTVL.